The 24 T cell receptor beta chains below all came from one sample that was sequenced in a study of blood T cell repertoires in COVID-19. Method: immunoSEQ multiplex PCR; TCRdb's copy keeps in-frame clones and lacks some. Among hundreds of thousands of clones listed, about 84% were seen once. Sequencing was performed on PBMCs or T cells enriched from blood (not recorded which). The origin of the receptors is a man aged 25-45 years with acute COVID-19.

CDR3 residues: CASSLVSGGPYGYTF. The CDR3, as DNA: TGTGCCAGCAGCTTGGTGTCAGGGGGCCCCTATGGCTACACCTTC. J is TRBJ1-2 and V is TRBV5-5; 8 bases are shared with TRBD1. The CDR3 covers 15 residues. V shed 0 bases, J shed 4 bases, and the junction held 5 bases outside the gene matches. Germline CDR1 SGHKS, CDR2 YYEKEE (reference sequence).

In nucleotides, the CDR3 is TGTGCCAGCAGGGTCCAGGGGAACACCGGGGAGCTGTTTTTT. Translated, it gives CASRVQGNTGELFF. The chain has TRBV2 and TRBJ2-2; D is perhaps TRBD1 (5 bases). Trimming left V 6 bases short and J 1 base short, with 9 bases between. The CDR3 sequence is 14 residues long. Germline-derived CDR1 and CDR2 are SNHLY and FYNNEI. Variable domain in full (rest from reference TRBV2 and TRBJ2-2): EPEVTQTPSHQVTQMGQEVILRCVPISNHLYFYWYRQILGQKVEFLVSFYNNEISEKSEIFDDQFSVERPDGSNFTLKIRSTKLEDSAMYFCASRVQGNTGELFFGEGSRLTVL.

V is TRBV4-1 and J is TRBJ1-6, with a weak D call TRBD1 (5 bases). The ends were cut back, 10 bases at V and 7 bases at J, with 14 bases in the middle. Germline V lookup: CDR1 MGHRA, CDR2 YSYEKL. The CDR3 is 13 amino acids. The DNA of the CDR3 is TGCGCCACTCAGGGTTTTGAGAATTCACCCCTCCACTTT. Translation: CATQGFENSPLHF.

The chain combines TRBV29-1 with TRBJ1-1; D is possibly TRBD1 (5 bases). The CDR3 is 14 amino acids. The V gene lost 2 bases and the J gene lost 4 bases, with 14 bases spanning the gap. Germline loops: CDR1 SQVTM, CDR2 ANQGSEA. Here the CDR3 reads CSVEPPRGGTEAFF. In DNA form, the CDR3 reads TGCAGCGTTGAACCCCCGCGGGGGGGCACTGAAGCTTTCTTT.

The chain uses TRBV27 and TRBJ1-4; D remains unclear. From germline, CDR1 is MNHEY and CDR2 SMNVEV (reference sequence). V was cut by 5 bases and J by 10 bases, with 14 bases left in between. The CDR3 totals 13 residues. The CDR3 bases are TGTGCCAGCAGTAAGACTGAGGATAGAAAACTGTTTTTT. Translation gives CASSKTEDRKLFF.

The chain carries TRBV18 and TRBJ1-2, with D hard to call. Trimming pared 4 bases from V and 5 bases from J, leaving 14 bases between. This CDR3 spans 14 amino acids. Germline V gene sequence: CDR1 KGHSH, CDR2 LQKENI. CDR3 nucleotide sequence: TGTGCCAGCTCACTGGCGCGGGGAGAGTATGGCTACACCTTC. Its protein product is CASSLARGEYGYTF.

This clone was counted between two and nine times. The chain employs TRBV7-3 and TRBJ2-2, with 9 bases identical to TRBD1. The CDR3 has 17 residues. J lost 6 bases, V lost 1 base, and 9 bases had no gene match. The germline gives CDR1 SGHTA, CDR2 FQGTGA. The CDR3 DNA sequence: TGTGCCAGCAGCTTAAATTTAGGGGACAGGGAGGCCGGGGAGCTGTTTTTT. Translation: CASSLNLGDREAGELFF. Drawing the rest from reference TRBV7-3 and TRBJ2-2, the complete variable domain is GAGVSQTPSNKVTEKGKYVELRCDPISGHTALYWYRQSLGQGPEFLIYFQGTGAADDSGLPNDRFFAVRPEGSVSTLKIQRTERGDSAVYLCASSLNLGDREAGELFFGEGSRLTVL.

The chain employs TRBV5-1 and TRBJ1-2; D remains ambiguous. Germline lookup yields CDR1 SGHRS and CDR2 YFSETQ. The CDR3 spans 13 residues. Trimming pared 2 bases from V and 4 bases from J, leaving 9 bases between. DNA of the CDR3: TGCGCCAGCAGCTTAGCCACTGGCTATGGCTACACCTTC. Encoded protein: CASSLATGYGYTF.

V is TRBV2 and J is TRBJ2-1; no firm D call. The CDR3 runs 13 residues. Trimming cost V 6 bases and J 6 bases, with 12 bases left between them. Germline CDR1 and CDR2: SNHLY and FYNNEI. The CDR3 DNA is TGTGCCAGCAGCCCCGAGGCAGTCAATGAGCAGTTCTTC. Its protein product is CASSPEAVNEQFF. Full variable domain (outside the CDR3, taken from reference TRBV2 and TRBJ2-1): EPEVTQTPSHQVTQMGQEVILRCVPISNHLYFYWYRQILGQKVEFLVSFYNNEISEKSEIFDDQFSVERPDGSNFTLKIRSTKLEDSAMYFCASSPEAVNEQFFGPGTRLTVL.

The chain recombines TRBV6-2 or TRBV6-3 with TRBJ2-7, with 9 nucleotides matching TRBD2. V gave up 5 bases and J gave up 6 bases; unmatched junction bases: 5. Germline V gene lookup returns CDR1 MNHEY and CDR2 SVGEGT. CDR3 length: 13 amino acids. The CDR3 sequence is CASSLNSGGEQYF. The CDR3 bases are TGTGCCAGCAGTCTCAATAGCGGGGGCGAGCAGTACTTC.

Concerning this clone itself: The sample holds other DNA sequences that translate to the same CDR3. The chain joins TRBV11-2 to TRBJ2-1; D ambiguous. V was trimmed by 5 bases and J by 7 bases, leaving 9 bases between them. The CDR3 spans 12 residues. Germline CDR1 reads SGHAT; CDR2 reads FQNNGV. CDR3 coding DNA: TGTGCCAGCAGCCTGTCCGGGAATGAGCAGTTCTTC. Protein sequence: CASSLSGNEQFF.

This clone has just one count. The genes are TRBV19 and TRBJ1-6; perhaps TRBD1 as D (6 bases). The CDR3 sequence is 13 residues long. Germline assignment: CDR1 LNHDA and CDR2 SQIVND (reference sequence). The ends were cut back, 8 bases at V and 7 bases at J, with 12 bases in the middle. The CDR3 sequence: CASSDRRNSPLHF. The CDR3 DNA reads TGTGCCAGTTCTGACAGGAGAAATTCACCCCTCCACTTT. Combining the CDR3 with reference TRBV19 and TRBJ1-6 gives the whole variable domain DGGITQSPKYLFRKEGQNVTLSCEQNLNHDAMYWYRQDPGQGLRLIYYSQIVNDFQKGDIAEGYSVSREKKESFPLTVTSAQKNPTAFYLCASSDRRNSPLHFGNGTRLTVT.

The chain carries TRBV12-3 or TRBV12-4 and TRBJ1-4; D perhaps matches TRBD1 (5 bases). V was trimmed by 6 bases and J by 12 bases, leaving 14 bases between them. CDR3 size: 12 residues. The CDR3 coding sequence is TGTGCCAGCAGGCTCCAGGGATTTGAACTGTTTTTT. Translated: CASRLQGFELFF.

The gene calls are TRBV19 and TRBJ2-1, with 11 bases that match TRBD2. This CDR3 contains 12 residues. V was clipped by 4 bases and J by 12 bases; unmatched bases: 2. The germline gives CDR1 LNHDA, CDR2 SQIVND (reference sequence). The CDR3 DNA follows: TGTGCCAGTAGTACCGGACTAGCGGGGCAGTTCTTC. This encodes CASSTGLAGQFF. Supplemented by reference TRBV19 and TRBJ2-1, the full variable domain reads DGGITQSPKYLFRKEGQNVTLSCEQNLNHDAMYWYRQDPGQGLRLIYYSQIVNDFQKGDIAEGYSVSREKKESFPLTVTSAQKNPTAFYLCASSTGLAGQFFGPGTRLTVL.

As concerns this clone: Other nucleotide sequences in the sample specify the same CDR3. V is TRBV7-3 and J is TRBJ2-3; TRBD2 matches at 9 bases. This CDR3 has 14 residues. Trimming removed 3 bases from V and 3 bases from J; junction bases left unmatched: 1. Germline-derived CDR1 and CDR2 are SGHTA and FQGTGA. The CDR3 spells CASSLGLATDTQYF. CDR3 nucleotides: TGTGCCAGCAGCTTGGGACTAGCTACAGATACGCAGTATTTT.

The chain links TRBV5-1 to TRBJ2-5; a weak D match, TRBD1 (5 bases). This CDR3 is built from 18 residues. The ends were cut back, 6 bases at V and 4 bases at J, with 28 bases in the middle. Germline values: CDR1 SGHRS, CDR2 YFSETQ. CDR3 sequence (DNA): TGCGCCAGCAACCCAGGGTTAGGTAAACATTACGGTAGAGAGACCCAGTACTTC. It is translated as CASNPGLGKHYGRETQYF.

The chain links TRBV3-1 (or the pseudogene TRBV3-2) to TRBJ1-2, with a tentative D call TRBD1 (6 bases). This CDR3 has 16 amino acids. Deletions cut 4 bases from V and 4 bases from J, with 19 bases between. Germline assignment: CDR1 LGHDT and CDR2 YNNKEL (reference sequence). CDR3 protein: CASSRAQGTTSYGYTF. The CDR3 DNA reads as TGTGCCAGCAGCCGAGCACAGGGAACAACCAGCTATGGCTACACCTTC.

The chain links TRBV6-1 to TRBJ1-4; 8 bases map to TRBD1. CDR3 length equals 16 residues. CDR1 is MNHNS, CDR2 SASEGT, per germline. J lost 0 bases, V lost 4 bases, and 4 bases had no gene match. CDR3 residues: CASSGGQAPTNEKLFF. The CDR3 DNA sequence: TGTGCCAGCAGTGGGGGACAGGCGCCAACTAATGAAAAACTGTTTTTT.

This clone was counted only a few times. The chain couples TRBV29-1 to TRBJ2-7, with D perhaps TRBD2 (6 bases). The germline gives CDR1 SQVTM, CDR2 ANQGSEA. The germline V and J ends were trimmed by 4 bases and 3 bases, with 19 bases remaining between them. The CDR3 contains 15 residues. The CDR3 here is CSVGTPGVGYYEQYF. For the CDR3, the DNA is TGCAGCGTTGGCACACCGGGAGTCGGATACTACGAGCAGTACTTC.

On this clone itself: The same CDR3 can be traced to other DNA sequences in this sample. V and J are TRBV29-1 and TRBJ1-4; 9 nucleotides match TRBD1. J gave up 5 bases and V 6 bases, and 4 bases lay outside the gene matches. In germline, CDR1 is SQVTM, CDR2 ANQGSEA. CDR3 length: 13 residues. The CDR3 protein is CSVPTGGNEKLFF. For the CDR3, the DNA is TGCAGCGTCCCGACAGGGGGAAATGAAAAACTGTTTTTT.

V and J are TRBV19 and TRBJ1-5; TRBD1 is a possible D gene (5 bases). CDR3 size: 15 residues. V was shortened by 7 bases and J by 1 base, with 14 bases between the two germline ends. Germline loops: CDR1 LNHDA, CDR2 SQIVND (reference sequence). Here the CDR3 reads CASTARGLSNQPQHF. The CDR3 DNA sequence: TGTGCCAGTACGGCGAGGGGACTCAGCAATCAGCCCCAGCATTTT. Looking up the rest from reference TRBV19 and TRBJ1-5 gives the full variable domain: DGGITQSPKYLFRKEGQNVTLSCEQNLNHDAMYWYRQDPGQGLRLIYYSQIVNDFQKGDIAEGYSVSREKKESFPLTVTSAQKNPTAFYLCASTARGLSNQPQHFGDGTRLSIL.

The rearrangement joins TRBV15 to TRBJ1-3, with TRBD1 as a possible D gene (5 bases). Trimming left V 1 base short and J 2 bases short, with 12 bases between. The CDR3 covers 16 residues. Germline loops: CDR1 LNHNV, CDR2 YYDKDF (reference sequence). CDR3 loop: CATSRAGIEPGNTIYF. CDR3 sequence (DNA): TGTGCCACCAGCAGAGCAGGGATAGAGCCTGGAAACACCATATATTTT.

The V call is TRBV7-9, the J call TRBJ1-3; D ambiguous. This CDR3 has 15 residues. The V end lost 4 bases, the J end lost 0 bases, and 10 bases lay between the germline ends. CDR1 is SEHNR, CDR2 FQNEAQ, per germline (reference sequence). CDR3 region: CASSSGSYSGNTIYF. CDR3 nucleotide sequence: TGTGCCAGCAGCTCCGGGTCCTACTCTGGAAACACCATATATTTT.

The genes are TRBV28 and TRBJ1-1, with D perhaps TRBD1 (6 bases). The V end was cut by 5 bases, the J end by 3 bases, with 13 bases between. CDR1 MDHEN and CDR2 SYDVKM come from the germline V gene. The CDR3 is 14 residues long. The CDR3 nucleotides are TGTGCCAGCAGTCTGGGGGGGGCGGACACTGAAGCTTTCTTT. Translated: CASSLGGADTEAFF.